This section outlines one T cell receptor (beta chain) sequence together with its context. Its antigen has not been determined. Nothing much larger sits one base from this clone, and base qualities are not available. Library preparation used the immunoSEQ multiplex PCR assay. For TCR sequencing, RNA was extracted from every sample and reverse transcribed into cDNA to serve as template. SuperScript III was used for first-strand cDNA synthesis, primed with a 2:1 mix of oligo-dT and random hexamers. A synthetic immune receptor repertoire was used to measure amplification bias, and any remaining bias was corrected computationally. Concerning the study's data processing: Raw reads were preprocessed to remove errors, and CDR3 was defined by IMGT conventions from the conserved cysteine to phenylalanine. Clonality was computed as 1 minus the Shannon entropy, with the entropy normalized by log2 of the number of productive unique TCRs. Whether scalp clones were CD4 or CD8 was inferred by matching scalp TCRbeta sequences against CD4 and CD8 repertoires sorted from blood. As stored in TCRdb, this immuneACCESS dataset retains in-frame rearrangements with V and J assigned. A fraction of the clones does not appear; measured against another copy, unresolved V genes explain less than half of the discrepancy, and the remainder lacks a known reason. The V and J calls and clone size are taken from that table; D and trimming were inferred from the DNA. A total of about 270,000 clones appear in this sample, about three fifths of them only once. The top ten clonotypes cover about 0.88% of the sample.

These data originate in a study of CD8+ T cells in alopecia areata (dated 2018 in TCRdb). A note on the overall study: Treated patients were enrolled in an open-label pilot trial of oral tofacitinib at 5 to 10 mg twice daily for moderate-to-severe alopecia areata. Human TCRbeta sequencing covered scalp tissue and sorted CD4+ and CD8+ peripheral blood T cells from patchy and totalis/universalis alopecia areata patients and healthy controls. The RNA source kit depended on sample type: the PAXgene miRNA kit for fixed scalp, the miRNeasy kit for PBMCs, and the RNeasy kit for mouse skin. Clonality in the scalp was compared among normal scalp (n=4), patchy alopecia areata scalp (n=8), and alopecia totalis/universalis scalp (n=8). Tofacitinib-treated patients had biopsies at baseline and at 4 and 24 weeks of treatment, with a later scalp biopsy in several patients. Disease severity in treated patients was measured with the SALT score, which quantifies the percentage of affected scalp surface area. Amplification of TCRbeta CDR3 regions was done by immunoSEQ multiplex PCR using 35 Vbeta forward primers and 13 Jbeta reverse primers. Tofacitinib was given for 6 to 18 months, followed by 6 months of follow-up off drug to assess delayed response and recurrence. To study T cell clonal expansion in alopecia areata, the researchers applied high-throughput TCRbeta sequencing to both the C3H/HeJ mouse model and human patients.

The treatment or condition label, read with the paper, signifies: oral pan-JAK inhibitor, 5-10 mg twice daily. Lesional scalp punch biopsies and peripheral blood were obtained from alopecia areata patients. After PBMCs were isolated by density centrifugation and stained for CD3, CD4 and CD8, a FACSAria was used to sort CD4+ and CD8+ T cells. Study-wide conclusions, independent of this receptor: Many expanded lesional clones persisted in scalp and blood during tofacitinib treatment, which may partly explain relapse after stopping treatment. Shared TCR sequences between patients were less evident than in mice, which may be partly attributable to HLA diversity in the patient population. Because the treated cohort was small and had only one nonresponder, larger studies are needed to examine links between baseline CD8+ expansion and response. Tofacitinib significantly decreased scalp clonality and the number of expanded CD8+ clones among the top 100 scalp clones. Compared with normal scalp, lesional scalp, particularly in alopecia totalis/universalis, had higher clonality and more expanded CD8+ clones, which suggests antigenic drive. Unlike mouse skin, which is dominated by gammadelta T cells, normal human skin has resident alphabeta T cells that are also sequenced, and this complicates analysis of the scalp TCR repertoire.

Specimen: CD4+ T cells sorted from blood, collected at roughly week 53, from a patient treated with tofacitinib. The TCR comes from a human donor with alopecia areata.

The base sequence is TGTGCCAGCAGCTTAGAAGGGACGTGGTATTTT. Its product reads: CASSLEGTWYF. The receptor chain draws on TRBV7-6 and TRBJ1-3; TRBD1 is a weak D gene call, 5 bases matching. Between the V and J ends, shortened by 1 base and 16 bases respectively, the junction contains 11 bases. CDR1 SGHVS and CDR2 FNYEAQ were looked up in the germline V gene. From cysteine to phenylalanine, the CDR3 is 11 amino acids long. The only DNA kept is the CDR3, 33 bases in frame from the first base.